This T cell receptor beta chain is from a study of monozygotic twins with cystic fibrosis (dated by TCRdb to about 2021). For the study in its entirety: Barcoded libraries were prepared from roughly 3.3 micrograms of fragmented DNA with approximately 15 PCR cycles. To gauge how much genetics shapes V and J gene usage, the researchers compared TCR beta repertoires both within and across 16 monozygotic twin pairs who have cystic fibrosis. Made up mostly of children and adolescents, the cohort included ten female and six male twin pairs ranging in age from 2.0 to 36.4 years, with a median of roughly 9.1 years. On the day blood was drawn, the twins' weight-for-height and FEVPerc (FEV1 disease centile) were ranked against those of the roughly 970 cohort participants. Data for three of the twin pairs had been reported previously in another context.

A word on this clone: Its binding antigen is unknown. No clone much larger than this one lies a single base away; base qualities are absent.

The twin pairs came from the European Cystic Fibrosis Twin and Sibling Study Cohort, a cohort that recruited patients from over 150 CF clinics across 14 European countries. Zygosity and CFTR genotype were verified in-house, with zygosity tested by multiplex PCR of nine short tandem repeat loci. Peripheral blood was taken from each twin, and clinical parameters were recorded on the day of blood sampling. Phenol/chloroform extraction was used to isolate genomic DNA from peripheral blood cells, and the DNA was then kept in TE buffer at 4 degrees C. Study-level results and caveats: V gene usage was most similar to the co-twin for 13 of 16 pairs, and J usage for 8 of 16 pairs, suggesting genetic constraints. The cohort was small, and the number of shared CDR3s showed no association with age, concordance or disease severity. Monozygotic CF twin pairs shared significantly more nucleotide-identical clonotypes within each pair than unrelated CF individuals shared with one another (P = 0.000026, Mann-Whitney). Simpson clonality tended to be low (median around 0.0094), which suggests a naive-dominated repertoire, although clonality was higher in the most severely affected patients.

Clipping removes 9 bases from V and 0 bases from J, with 7 as the unmatched junction base count. The germline V gene encodes CDR1 LNHDA and CDR2 SQIVND (reference sequence). The CDR3 starts with the cysteine, ends with the phenylalanine, and has 15 residues. The sequence is cut down to CDR3 DNA, 45 bases in frame from base 1. Following the manufacturer's instructions, TCR beta CDR3 regions were amplified by multiplex PCR with the immunoSEQ immune profiling system. Sequencing was performed on an Illumina NextSeq system. As for the authors' bioinformatics: The immunoSEQ Analyzer platform handled processing of the sequence data, and clonality was calculated by taking the square root of Simpson's index of productive rearrangements. Jensen-Shannon distance served as the measure of similarity in V and J usage, while OLGA was used to compute CDR3 generation probabilities. The immuneACCESS database (August 2020) and VDJdb (December 2020) were searched for shared CDR3 sequences. This immuneACCESS table, as held by TCRdb, lists in-frame sequences with V and J called but not all clones. Of the missing ones, under half trace to an unresolved V gene in checked studies; the others have no known cause. For V, J and clone size, that table is used; D and trimming come from the DNA. Present in this sample are under 30,000 clones, 75% to 95% of which were seen just once. Approximately 0.5% of the sample is held by the ten biggest clonotypes.

The specimen sequenced was blood. This sequence originates from a girl under 10 years old with cystic fibrosis. The V gene is TRBV19 and the J gene is TRBJ1-3, and 8 bases in between align with TRBD1. The base sequence is TGTGCCAGCAGACCGGGACAGGTCTCTGGAAACACCATATATTTT. This encodes CASRPGQVSGNTIYF.